What follows are 20 T cell receptor beta chains derived from one specimen sequenced in a study of regulatory T cells in long-lasting Graves disease. Time point of the sample: persistent/refractory GD, antithyroid drugs over 5 years with positive TRAb. The TCR library was made from RNA that had been extracted from PBMCs in TRIzol. Assembly of TCR beta libraries relied on iRepertoire HTBI primers together with Arm-PCR of CDR3 regions. TCRdb redid the calling of the multiplex PCR reads with MiXCR, one entry per CDR3 protein. Here the sample spans under 500,000 distinct CDR3 sequences, 20% being singletons. Specimen: peripheral blood mononuclear cells (PBMCs), collected when the disease was refractory, from a patient treated with antithyroid drugs. The origin of the receptors is a female donor with Graves disease.

This clonotype has just a few counts. J is TRBJ1-3 and V is TRBV28, with a tentative D call TRBD1 (6 bases). V gave up 6 bases and J gave up 0 bases, with 15 bases separating them. CDR3 length: 16 residues. From germline, CDR1 is MDHEN and CDR2 SYDVKM. This chain's CDR3 is CASRKTGQYSGNTIYF. The DNA for the CDR3 is TGTGCCAGCAGAAAAACAGGACAGTACTCTGGAAACACCATATATTTT.

This clonotype came up many times. The chain combines TRBV20-1 with TRBJ1-2, with unresolved D. Trimming took 0 bases from V and 4 from J, leaving 6 bases between them. CDR3 size: 12 residues. Germline V gene data show CDR1 as DFQATT and CDR2 as SNEGSKA (reference sequence). This CDR3 reads CSARDEAYGYTF. The CDR3 coding sequence is TGCAGTGCTAGAGATGAGGCCTATGGCTACACCTTC.

At least ten counts were recorded for this clonotype. The chain has TRBV27 and TRBJ1-1; D is ambiguous. This CDR3 has 15 amino acids. Deletions cut 2 bases from V and 1 base from J, with 11 bases between. CDR1 is MNHEY, CDR2 SMNVEV, per germline (reference sequence). The DNA of the CDR3 is TGTGCCAGCAGTTTAACGAGAATCCGGAACACTGAAGCTTTCTTT. Translation gives CASSLTRIRNTEAFF.

The chain couples TRBV27 to TRBJ2-6; perhaps D is TRBD1 or TRBD2 (6 bases each). The V end lost 8 bases, the J end lost 4 bases, and 9 bases lay between the germline ends. Per germline, CDR1 MNHEY and CDR2 SMNVEV (reference sequence). This CDR3 has 13 amino acids. The CDR3 loop is CASWGAGANVLTF. The CDR3, as DNA: TGTGCCAGCTGGGGGGCAGGGGCCAACGTCCTGACTTTC.

This clonotype was seen at least ten times. The chain employs TRBV6-1 and TRBJ1-2; no definite D call. The CDR3 is 15 residues long. V lost 7 bases and J lost 0, with 15 bases in between. Germline V gives CDR1 MNHNS, CDR2 SASEGT. The CDR3 coding sequence is TGTGCCAGCACCCCGTCGGCAGATTCTAACTATGGCTACACCTTC. Protein product: CASTPSADSNYGYTF.

In this sample, this clonotype turned up many times. The chain joins TRBV11-2 to TRBJ1-1; the D gene is possibly TRBD1 (6 bases). Looked up from germline, CDR1 is SGHAT and CDR2 is FQNNGV. The CDR3 is 14 amino acids. Between the trimmed V and J ends, which lost 5 bases and 3 bases, there was a span of 13 bases. This CDR3 reads CASSRGGMDTEAFF. In DNA form, the CDR3 reads TGTGCCAGCAGCCGAGGGGGTATGGACACTGAAGCTTTCTTT. Full variable domain (remainder filled in from reference TRBV11-2 and TRBJ1-1): EAGVAQSPRYKIIEKRQSVAFWCNPISGHATLYWYQQILGQGPKLLIQFQNNGVVDDSQLPKDRFSAERLKGVDSTLKIQPAKLEDSAVYLCASSRGGMDTEAFFGQGTRLTVV.

V usage is TRBV11-2 and J usage is TRBJ2-3; 7 nucleotides agree with TRBD2. The CDR3 has 14 residues. The V gene's germline CDR1 is SGHAT and CDR2 FQNNGV. V was clipped by 6 bases and J by 2 bases; unmatched bases: 5. The CDR3 protein is CASSRGLVTDTQYF. The DNA for the CDR3 is TGTGCCAGCAGTCGAGGACTAGTCACAGATACGCAGTATTTT.

The genes are TRBV28 and TRBJ2-1; TRBD2 aligns across 14 bases. Germline loops: CDR1 MDHEN, CDR2 SYDVKM. The CDR3 loop spans 19 amino acids. J lost 5 bases, V lost 6 bases, and 15 bases had no gene match. CDR3 residues: CASSPTPGTSGSGDNEQFF. DNA for the CDR3: TGTGCCAGCAGCCCTACCCCCGGGACTAGCGGGAGTGGAGACAATGAGCAGTTCTTC.

This clonotype has a count of ten or more. The chain joins TRBV6-1 to TRBJ1-1; D unclear. The germline V gene has CDR1 MNHNS and CDR2 SASEGT. The CDR3 runs 14 residues. The V end lost 3 bases, the J end lost 1 base, and 9 bases lay between the germline ends. CDR3 DNA: TGTGCCAGCAGTGACTGGGTTACGAACACTGAAGCTTTCTTT. This codes for CASSDWVTNTEAFF.

The rearrangement joins TRBV4-2 to TRBJ2-7; tentative D call: TRBD2 (6 bases). The CDR3 spans 16 residues. V dropped 1 base and J dropped 2 bases, with 15 bases sitting between them. Per germline, CDR1 LGHNA and CDR2 YNFKEQ. CDR3 sequence (DNA): TGTGCCAGCAGCCAAGTGGAGGGGCGGTCCGCCTACGAGCAGTACTTC. Translated, it gives CASSQVEGRSAYEQYF.

This clonotype was detected a few times. V gene TRBV29-1 combines with J gene TRBJ2-5, with D hard to call. This CDR3 contains 16 residues. Trimming removed 5 bases from V and 1 base from J, with 20 bases in between. Germline CDR1 is SQVTM and CDR2 is ANQGSEA. The CDR3 region is CSVSQLGQNFQETQYF. CDR3 DNA: TGCAGCGTTTCACAGCTAGGGCAAAACTTCCAAGAGACCCAGTACTTC.

The chain has TRBV3-1 and TRBJ1-2; D unresolved. V was shortened by 0 bases and J by 4 bases, with 9 bases between the two germline ends. The CDR3 has 14 amino acids. Germline CDR1 and CDR2: LGHDT and YNNKEL (reference sequence). CDR3 DNA: TGTGCCAGCAGCCAAGATCTTGACGGCTATGGCTACACCTTC. It yields the protein CASSQDLDGYGYTF.

The rearrangement links TRBV6-1 to TRBJ1-5, with a weak D call TRBD1 (6 bases). CDR1 is MNHNS and CDR2 is SASEGT in the germline V gene. This CDR3 has 19 residues. V was shortened by 6 bases and J by 4 bases, with 28 bases between the two germline ends. The CDR3 DNA reads as TGTGCCAGCAGCCAAAAGAATATGTTTACAGGGTTTACAAATCAGCCCCAGCATTTT. Amino acids: CASSQKNMFTGFTNQPQHF.

This clonotype was counted at least ten times. The chain links TRBV28 to TRBJ2-2; no clear D. CDR1 and CDR2 from the germline V gene are MDHEN and SYDVKM. The CDR3 contains 11 residues. V was cut by 2 bases and J by 7 bases, with 2 bases left in between. Here the CDR3 DNA reads TGTGCCAGCAGTTTAATCGGGGAGCTGTTTTTT. Amino acids: CASSLIGELFF. The full variable domain, its missing parts supplied by reference TRBV28 and TRBJ2-2, is DVKVTQSSRYLVKRTGEKVFLECVQDMDHENMFWYRQDPGLGLRLIYFSYDVKMKEKGDIPEGYSVSREKKERFSLILESASTNQTSMYLCASSLIGELFFGEGSRLTVL.

The table lists this clonotype with many counts. This sequence joins TRBV29-1 and TRBJ1-1; D remains ambiguous. The germline V and J ends were trimmed by 3 bases and 7 bases, with 21 bases remaining between them. Germline values: CDR1 SQVTM, CDR2 ANQGSEA. The CDR3 length is 15 residues. CDR3 in DNA: TGCAGCGTTGAGAATCGAGGTGGAAGGCAGATTGAAGCTTTCTTT. It yields the protein CSVENRGGRQIEAFF.

This clonotype has ten or more counts. This chain links TRBV6-1 with TRBJ2-4; 8 bases fit TRBD2. With 5 bases clipped from V and 2 bases from J, the junction kept 11 bases outside the gene matches. The CDR3 extends over 17 amino acids. Germline values: CDR1 MNHNS, CDR2 SASEGT. CDR3 bases: TGTGCCAGCAGTCCTGTCAGACTAGCGTCTACCAAAAACATTCAGTACTTC. As protein: CASSPVRLASTKNIQYF.

This chain connects TRBV3-1 to TRBJ1-2, with 7 bases lining up with TRBD1. Unmatched junction bases numbered 8, after V lost 4 bases and J lost 3 bases. The CDR3 has 15 residues. CDR1 and CDR2 (germline): LGHDT, YNNKEL (reference sequence). The CDR3 DNA sequence: TGTGCCAGCAGCCTAAACCGGGACAGACACTATGGCTACACCTTC. Protein product: CASSLNRDRHYGYTF.

This clonotype has a count of ten or more. The rearrangement joins TRBV6-5 to TRBJ2-2, with D possibly called TRBD1 or TRBD2 (5 bases each). The CDR3 loop spans 13 amino acids. Trimming stripped 2 bases from V and 7 bases from J, with 8 bases between. Germline V CDR1 and CDR2: MNHEY, SVGAGI. The CDR3 spells CASSYGGSGELFF. CDR3 coding DNA: TGTGCCAGCAGTTACGGGGGAAGCGGGGAGCTGTTTTTT.

This clonotype was picked up many times. The chain joins TRBV20-1 to TRBJ1-4, with D unclear. Germline CDR1 is DFQATT and CDR2 is SNEGSKA (reference sequence). V lost 1 base to trimming and J lost 0 bases, with 6 bases between them. The length of the CDR3 is 14 residues. The CDR3 nucleotides are TGCAGTGCTAGAGTGCCTGCAACTAATGAAAAACTGTTTTTT. Amino acids: CSARVPATNEKLFF.

This clonotype occurred many times. CDR3 sequence (DNA): TGTGCCAGCAGCTTAGGGTCGGGCGGGGAGCTGTTTTTT. Translating gives CASSLGSGGELFF. The V call is TRBV11-2, the J call TRBJ2-2; D unclear. V lost 1 base, J lost 7 bases, and 7 bases lay in between. Germline CDR1 and CDR2: SGHAT and FQNNGV. This CDR3 spans 13 amino acids.